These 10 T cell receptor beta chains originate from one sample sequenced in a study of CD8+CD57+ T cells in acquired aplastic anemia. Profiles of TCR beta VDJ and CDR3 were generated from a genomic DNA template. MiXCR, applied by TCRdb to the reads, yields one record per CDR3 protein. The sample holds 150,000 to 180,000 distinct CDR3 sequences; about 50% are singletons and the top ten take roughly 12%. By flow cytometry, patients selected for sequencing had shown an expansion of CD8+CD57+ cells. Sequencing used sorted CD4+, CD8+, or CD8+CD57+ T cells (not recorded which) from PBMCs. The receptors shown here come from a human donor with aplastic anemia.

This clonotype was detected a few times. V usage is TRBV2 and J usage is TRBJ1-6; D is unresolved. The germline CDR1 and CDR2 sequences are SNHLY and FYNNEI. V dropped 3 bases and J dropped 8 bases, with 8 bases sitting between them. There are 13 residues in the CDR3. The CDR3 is CASSEGSYSPLHF. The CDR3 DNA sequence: TGTGCCAGCAGTGAGGGCAGTTATTCACCCCTCCACTTT. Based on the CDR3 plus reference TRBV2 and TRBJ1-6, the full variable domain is EPEVTQTPSHQVTQMGQEVILRCVPISNHLYFYWYRQILGQKVEFLVSFYNNEISEKSEIFDDQFSVERPDGSNFTLKIRSTKLEDSAMYFCASSEGSYSPLHFGNGTRLTVT.

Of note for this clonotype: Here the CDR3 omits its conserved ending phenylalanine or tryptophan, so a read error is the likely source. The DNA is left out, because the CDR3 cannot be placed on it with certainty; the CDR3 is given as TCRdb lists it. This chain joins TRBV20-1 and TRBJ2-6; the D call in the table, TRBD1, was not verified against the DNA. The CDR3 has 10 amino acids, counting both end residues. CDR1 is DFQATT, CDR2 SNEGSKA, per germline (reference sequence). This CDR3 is CSARDLTRAG.

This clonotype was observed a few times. CDR3 in amino acids: CSAIAGDGTYEQYF. In DNA form, the CDR3 reads TGCAGTGCTATTGCGGGAGACGGGACCTACGAGCAGTACTTC. The chain carries TRBV20-1 and TRBJ2-7; 7 positions agree with TRBD2. V dropped 4 bases and J dropped 2; count of bases not matched to a gene: 8. The CDR3 sequence is 14 residues long. Germline V CDR1 and CDR2: DFQATT, SNEGSKA (reference sequence).

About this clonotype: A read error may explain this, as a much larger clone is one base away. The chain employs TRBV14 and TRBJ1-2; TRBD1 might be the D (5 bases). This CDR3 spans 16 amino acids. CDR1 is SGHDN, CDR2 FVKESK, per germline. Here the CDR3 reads CASSQEARVSKYGYTF. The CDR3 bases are TGTGCCAGCAGCCAAGAGGCCAGGGTTTCTAAGTATGGCTACACCTTC.

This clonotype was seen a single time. The DNA for the CDR3 is TGTGCCAGTACCCGGACGGGCAGGGGGAACTACGAGCAGTACTTC. Protein: CASTRTGRGNYEQYF. The J gene is TRBJ2-7, the V gene TRBV19; 7 bases map to TRBD1. From germline, CDR1 is LNHDA and CDR2 SQIVND (reference sequence). The V and J ends lost 7 bases and 3 bases, in that order; junction bases with no gene match: 12. The CDR3 is made up of 15 amino acids.

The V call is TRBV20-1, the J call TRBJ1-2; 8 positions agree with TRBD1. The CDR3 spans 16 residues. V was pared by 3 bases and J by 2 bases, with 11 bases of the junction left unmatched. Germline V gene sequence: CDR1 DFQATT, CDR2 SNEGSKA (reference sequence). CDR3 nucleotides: TGCAGTGCTAGGAGACAGGGGATAGGCCTCAACTATGGCTACACCTTC. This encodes CSARRQGIGLNYGYTF.

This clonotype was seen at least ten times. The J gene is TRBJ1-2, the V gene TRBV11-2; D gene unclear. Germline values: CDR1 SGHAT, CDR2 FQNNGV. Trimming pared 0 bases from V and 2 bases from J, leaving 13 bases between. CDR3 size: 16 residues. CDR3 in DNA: TGTGCCAGCAGCTTAGATGGTGTATTGGCAAACTATGGCTACACCTTC. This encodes CASSLDGVLANYGYTF.

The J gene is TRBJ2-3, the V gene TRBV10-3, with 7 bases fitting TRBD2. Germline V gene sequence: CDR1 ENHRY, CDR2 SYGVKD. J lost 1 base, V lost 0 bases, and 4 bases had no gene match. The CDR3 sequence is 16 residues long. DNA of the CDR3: TGTGCCATCAGTGAGTCGGGGGGGAGGGGCACAGATACGCAGTATTTT. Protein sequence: CAISESGGRGTDTQYF.

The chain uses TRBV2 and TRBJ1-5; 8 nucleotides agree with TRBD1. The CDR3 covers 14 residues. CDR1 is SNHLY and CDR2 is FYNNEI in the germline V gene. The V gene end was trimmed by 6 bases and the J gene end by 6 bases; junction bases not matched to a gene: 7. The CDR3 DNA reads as TGTGCCAGCAGCGAAACAGGGGGTGCTCAGCCCCAGCATTTT. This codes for CASSETGGAQPQHF.

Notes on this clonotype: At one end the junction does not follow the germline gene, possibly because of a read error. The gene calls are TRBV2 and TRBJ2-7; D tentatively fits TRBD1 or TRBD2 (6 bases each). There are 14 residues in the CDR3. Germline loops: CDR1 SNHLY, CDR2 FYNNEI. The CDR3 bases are TGCGCCAGCAGCCAAGTCCGGGGGCCCTACGAGCAGTACTTC. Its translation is CASSQVRGPYEQYF.